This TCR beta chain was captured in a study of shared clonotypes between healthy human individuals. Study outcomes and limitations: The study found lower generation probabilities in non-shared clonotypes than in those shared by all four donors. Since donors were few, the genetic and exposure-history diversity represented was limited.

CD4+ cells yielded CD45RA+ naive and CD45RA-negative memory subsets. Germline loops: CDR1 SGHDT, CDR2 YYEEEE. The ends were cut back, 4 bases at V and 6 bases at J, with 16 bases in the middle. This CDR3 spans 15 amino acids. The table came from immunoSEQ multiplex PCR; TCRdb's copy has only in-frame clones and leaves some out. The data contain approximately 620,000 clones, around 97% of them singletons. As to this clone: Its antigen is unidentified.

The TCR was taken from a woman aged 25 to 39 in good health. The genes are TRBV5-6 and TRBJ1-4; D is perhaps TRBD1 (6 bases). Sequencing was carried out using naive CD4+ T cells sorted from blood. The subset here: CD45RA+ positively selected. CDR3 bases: TGTGCCAGCAGCGCTTCGGACAGATACTATGAAAAACTGTTTTTT. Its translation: CASSASDRYYEKLFF.